These 8 T cell receptor beta chains originate from one sample sequenced in a study of cytomegalovirus exposure and HLA in healthy donors. It was with 60 Vbeta and 13 Jbeta primers that the PCR ran. The assay was immunoSEQ multiplex PCR, and TCRdb's table has in-frame clones only and misses some. The sample's table shows about 140,000 clones. Sequencing was carried out using PBMCs. The source is a young woman in good health and CMV-seronegative.

The chain employs TRBV19 and TRBJ2-1; weak D call: TRBD2 (5 bases). V was shortened by 1 base and J by 9 bases, with 22 bases between the two germline ends. Per the germline V gene, CDR1 is LNHDA and CDR2 is SQIVND (reference sequence). The length of the CDR3 is 17 residues. CDR3 in amino acids: CASSIGFGWRRTGEQFF. CDR3 DNA: TGTGCCAGTAGTATAGGGTTCGGTTGGCGGAGGACGGGTGAGCAGTTCTTC.

V gene TRBV19 combines with J gene TRBJ2-3; 7 nucleotides line up with TRBD2. In germline, CDR1 is LNHDA, CDR2 SQIVND (reference sequence). V shed 7 bases and J 2 bases; nucleotides not matched to a gene: 6. The length of the CDR3 is 14 residues. Written as DNA, the CDR3 is TGTGCCAGTAAGACCGGGGGGAACACAGATACGCAGTATTTT. It encodes CASKTGGNTDTQYF.

The V gene is TRBV4-1, the J gene TRBJ2-5; maybe TRBD2 (7 bases). Deletions cut 2 bases from V and 1 base from J, with 17 bases between. Germline CDR1 reads MGHRA; CDR2 reads YSYEKL. This CDR3 has 17 amino acids. The CDR3 coding sequence is TGCGCCAGCAGCCAATGGTTGGAGGGAGGGGGCCAAGAGACCCAGTACTTC. This sequence encodes CASSQWLEGGGQETQYF.

The J gene is TRBJ1-2, the V gene TRBV18; 8 nucleotides line up with TRBD1. The CDR3 consists of 13 residues. CDR1 is KGHSH and CDR2 is LQKENI in the germline V gene. The V segment lost 5 bases and the J segment 6 bases; nucleotides outside the gene matches: 5. In DNA form, the CDR3 reads TGTGCCAGCTCATCGGACAGGGCGGATGGCTACACCTTC. Protein product: CASSSDRADGYTF.

The J gene is TRBJ2-3, the V gene TRBV7-6; no definite D call. The germline gives CDR1 SGHVS, CDR2 FNYEAQ. The length of the CDR3 is 17 residues. V lost 0 bases, J lost 2 bases, and 15 bases lay in between. The CDR3 loop reads CASSLASTSQHTDTQYF. The CDR3 DNA is TGTGCCAGCAGCTTAGCGTCAACCTCCCAACACACAGATACGCAGTATTTT.

The rearrangement links TRBV7-6 to TRBJ2-7; TRBD2 matches 13 bases. Germline V CDR1 and CDR2: SGHVS, FNYEAQ. The CDR3 contains 14 residues. V lost 5 bases to trimming and J lost 9 bases; unmatched junction nucleotides: 7. The CDR3 here is CASSRTSGSSVQYF. CDR3 DNA sequence: TGTGCCAGCAGCCGGACTAGCGGGAGCTCAGTGCAGTACTTC. The full variable domain, completed using reference TRBV7-6 and TRBJ2-7, is GAGVSQSPRYKVTKRGQDVALRCDPISGHVSLYWYRQALGQGPEFLTYFNYEAQQDKSGLPNDRFSAERPEGSISTLTIQRTEQRDSAMYRCASSRTSGSSVQYFGPGTRLTVT.

J is TRBJ1-2 and V is TRBV28, with a possible D match to TRBD1 (5 bases). In germline, CDR1 is MDHEN, CDR2 SYDVKM. This CDR3 is built from 14 residues. Trimming shortened V by 5 bases and J by 4 bases, and 14 bases separated the two germline ends. The CDR3 sequence is CASSPGKPLYGYTF. In nucleotides, the CDR3 is TGTGCCAGCAGTCCAGGGAAACCCCTCTATGGCTACACCTTC.

V usage is TRBV4-2 and J usage is TRBJ2-7; possible D gene TRBD1, 5 bases. From germline, CDR1 is LGHNA and CDR2 YNFKEQ. The V gene lost 2 bases and the J gene lost 0 bases, with 11 bases spanning the gap. The CDR3 covers 15 residues. CDR3 nucleotides: TGTGCCAGCAGCCAATCACAGGAGATCTCCTACGAGCAGTACTTC. Encoded protein: CASSQSQEISYEQYF.